The entry that follows covers one TCR beta chain sequence. Its antigen remains unknown. This sample is drawn from a study of T cells in tuberculosis. The study's findings and limits: Active tuberculosis TCR-alpha repertoires lay closer to GMM-specific TCRs than IGRA-negative controls, suggesting clonal expansion. Smaller alpha distances in active tuberculosis partly reflected shorter CDR3-alpha lengths.

The CDR3 totals 15 residues. Trimming removed 4 bases from V and 8 bases from J, with 20 bases in between. Germline CDR1 LGHNA, CDR2 YNFKEQ. The assay was immunoSEQ multiplex PCR, and TCRdb's table has in-frame clones only and misses some. The sample yields around 40,000 clones, 94% seen once. This sample's time point: new active TB diagnosis, blood taken before or within 7 days of starting treatment. Patients were newly diagnosed, HIV-seronegative, and aged 18 or older. Each donor contributed 95,000 or so T cells on average, unsorted. The chain is built from TRBV4-2 and TRBJ1-2; D gene unclear. The receptor was derived from an adult with tuberculosis. The source material was PBMCs, sampled at tuberculosis diagnosis. Here the CDR3 reads CASSLDYGDRRGYTF. The CDR3, as DNA: TGTGCCAGCAGCCTAGATTATGGAGATCGGCGCGGCTACACCTTC.